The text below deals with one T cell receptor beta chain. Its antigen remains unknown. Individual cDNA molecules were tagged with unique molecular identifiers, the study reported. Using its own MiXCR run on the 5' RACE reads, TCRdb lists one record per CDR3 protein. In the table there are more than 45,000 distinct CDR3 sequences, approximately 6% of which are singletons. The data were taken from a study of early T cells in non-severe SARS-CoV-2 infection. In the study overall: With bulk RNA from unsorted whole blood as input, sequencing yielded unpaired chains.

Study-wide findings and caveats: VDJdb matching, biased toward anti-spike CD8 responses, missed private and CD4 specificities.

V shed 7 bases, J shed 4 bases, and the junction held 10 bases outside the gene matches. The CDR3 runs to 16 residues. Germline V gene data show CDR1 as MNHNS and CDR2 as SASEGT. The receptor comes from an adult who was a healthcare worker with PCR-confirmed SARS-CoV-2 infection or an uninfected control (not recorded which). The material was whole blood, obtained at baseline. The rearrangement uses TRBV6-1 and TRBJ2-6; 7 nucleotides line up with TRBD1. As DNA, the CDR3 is TGTGCCAGCACCGGTGACAGGGTTGGCGGGGCCAACGTCCTGACTTTC. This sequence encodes CASTGDRVGGANVLTF.